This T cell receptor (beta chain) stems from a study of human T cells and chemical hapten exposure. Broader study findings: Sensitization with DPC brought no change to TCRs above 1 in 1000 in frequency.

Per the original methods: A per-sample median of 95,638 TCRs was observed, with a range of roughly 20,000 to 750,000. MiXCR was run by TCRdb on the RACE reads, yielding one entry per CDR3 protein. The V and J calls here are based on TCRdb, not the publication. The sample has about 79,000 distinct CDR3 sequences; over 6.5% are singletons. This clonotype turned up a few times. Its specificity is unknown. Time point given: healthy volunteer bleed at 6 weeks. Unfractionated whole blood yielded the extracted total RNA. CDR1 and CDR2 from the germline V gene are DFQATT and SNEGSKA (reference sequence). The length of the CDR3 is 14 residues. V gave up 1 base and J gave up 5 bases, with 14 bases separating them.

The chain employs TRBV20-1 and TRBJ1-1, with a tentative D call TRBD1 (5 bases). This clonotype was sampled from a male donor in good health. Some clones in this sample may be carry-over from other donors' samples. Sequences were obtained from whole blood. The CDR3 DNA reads TGCAGTGCTAGAGGCGGGGCGCAATGGACTGAAGCTTTCTTT. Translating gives CSARGGAQWTEAFF.